Listed below are T cell receptor beta chains from one sample, sequenced in a study of identifying expanded T cells in peripheral blood. Some clones are missing from TCRdb's copy, which holds only in-frame ones; the method was immunoSEQ multiplex PCR. The table includes roughly 63,000 clones, around four fifths detected once. The sequencing sample was made of blood. The receptors shown here come from a person aged 18-70 years in good health. Both conserved end residues are part of each CDR3. The D gene is left open where the match is weak. Size is omitted from some rows. Given values are once, few, many or a class for expanded clones.

j_call d_call clone_size v_call cdr3_aa cdr3_nt
TRBJ2-3 - few TRBV5-6 CASSLRAGVTDTQYF TGTGCCAGCAGCTTGAGGGCAGGGGTCACAGATACGCAGTATTTT
TRBJ2-3 TRBD1 - TRBV6-1 CASGTGGLADTQYF TGTGCCAGCGGAACAGGGGGCTTGGCAGATACGCAGTATTTT
TRBJ2-7 - once TRBV4-3 CASSQGGRGAYEQYF TGCGCCAGCAGCCAAGGCGGGCGGGGAGCCTACGAGCAGTACTTC
TRBJ2-1 TRBD2 - TRBV9 CASSVDQRGYNEQFF TGTGCCAGCAGCGTAGACCAGCGGGGCTACAATGAGCAGTTCTTC
TRBJ2-1 TRBD2 - TRBV28 CASSLFASGSANEQFF TGTGCCAGCAGTCTCTTCGCGAGCGGGAGTGCAAATGAGCAGTTCTTC
TRBJ2-3 TRBD1 once TRBV10-3 CAISEFAGPGQITDTQYF TGTGCCATCAGTGAGTTTGCTGGGCCGGGACAGATAACAGATACGCAGTATTTT
TRBJ2-3 - - TRBV19 CASSPRGGGTDTQYF TGTGCCAGTAGTCCGAGAGGTGGTGGCACAGATACGCAGTATTTT
TRBJ2-1 TRBD2 once TRBV12-5 CASGWGGLAGGPGPNEQFF TGTGCTAGTGGTTGGGGGGGACTAGCGGGAGGCCCGGGCCCAAATGAGCAGTTCTTC
TRBJ2-1 TRBD2 few TRBV2 CASSEVGTSGAAEQFF TGTGCCAGCAGTGAAGTGGGGACTAGCGGGGCAGCTGAGCAGTTCTTC
TRBJ2-3 - - TRBV13 CASSFRSGTDTQYF TGTGCCAGCAGCTTCCGATCGGGGACAGATACGCAGTATTTT
TRBJ1-4 TRBD1 - TRBV25-1 CASKPGGIFEKLFF TGTGCCAGCAAACCAGGGGGCATATTTGAAAAACTGTTTTTT
TRBJ1-3 - - TRBV4-3 CASSQGTGSSGNTIYF TGCGCCAGCAGCCAAGGAACAGGGAGCTCTGGAAACACCATATATTTT
TRBJ2-2 TRBD1 few TRBV5-1 CASRVSTGETGELFF TGCGCCAGCAGGGTTTCGACAGGGGAAACCGGGGAGCTGTTTTTT
TRBJ1-1 - - TRBV5-1 CASSRGRNTEAFF TGCGCCAGCAGTAGAGGGCGGAACACTGAAGCTTTCTTT
TRBJ2-7 TRBD2 - TRBV5-1 CASSLKRDFPYEQYF TGCGCCAGCAGTCTTAAGCGGGATTTCCCCTACGAGCAGTACTTC
TRBJ1-4 - - TRBV14 CASSLHNQAEKLFF TGTGCCAGCAGCCTGCACAATCAAGCCGAAAAACTGTTTTTT
TRBJ1-1 - - TRBV9 CASSVVAPNTEAFF TGTGCCAGCAGCGTAGTGGCTCCAAACACTGAAGCTTTCTTT
TRBJ1-5 TRBD1 - TRBV6-5 CASSSDRGGNQPQHF TGTGCCAGCAGTTCGGACAGGGGAGGCAATCAGCCCCAGCATTTT
TRBJ2-2 TRBD2 - TRBV19 CASSDRGVTGELFF TGTGCCAGTAGTGACCGGGGGGTCACCGGGGAGCTGTTTTTT
TRBJ1-1 - - TRBV9 CASSVGTRVLDGAEAFF TGTGCCAGCAGCGTGGGGACACGGGTTTTGGACGGTGCTGAAGCTTTCTTT
TRBJ2-1 - - TRBV5-1 CASRPEGTYNEQFF TGCGCCAGCAGGCCGGAGGGGACCTACAATGAGCAGTTCTTC
TRBJ2-2 TRBD1 - TRBV5-6 CASQWGTENTGELFF TGTGCCAGCCAGTGGGGGACAGAAAACACCGGGGAGCTGTTTTTT
TRBJ2-6 TRBD2 - TRBV5-1 CASSLAVSSGLAGSGANVLTF TGCGCCAGCAGCTTGGCCGTTTCCTCAGGACTAGCGGGGTCTGGGGCCAACGTCCTGACTTTC
TRBJ2-1 TRBD2 few TRBV10-1 CASSESGGRAKNEQFF TGCGCCAGCAGTGAGTCGGGAGGGAGGGCCAAAAATGAGCAGTTCTTC
TRBJ1-1 TRBD1 - TRBV6-5 CASSWDRVRTEAFF TGTGCCAGCAGTTGGGACAGGGTAAGGACTGAAGCTTTCTTT
TRBJ1-4 - - TRBV27 CASRQGRNEKLFF TGTGCCAGCAGACAGGGACGTAATGAAAAACTGTTTTTT
TRBJ1-3 - - TRBV20-1 CSAKGGNTIYF TGCAGTGCTAAAGGTGGAAACACCATATATTTT
TRBJ2-3 - - TRBV19 CASSIGGVTDTQYF TGTGCCAGTAGTATAGGGGGGGTCACAGATACGCAGTATTTT
TRBJ2-3 - - TRBV19 CASSKVPPNTQYF TGTGCCAGTAGTAAGGTCCCTCCTAATACGCAGTATTTT
TRBJ1-2 TRBD1 - TRBV5-4 CASSSSTGGGYGYTF TGTGCCAGCAGCTCTTCGACAGGGGGCGGCTATGGCTACACCTTC
TRBJ1-2 - - TRBV7-9 CASSLGADPNYGYTF TGTGCCAGCAGCCTTGGGGCAGACCCAAACTATGGCTACACCTTC
TRBJ2-5 - - TRBV6-5 CASIRGETQYF TGTGCCAGCATTCGGGGGGAGACCCAGTACTTC
TRBJ2-2 - - TRBV19 CASSTQTGELFF TGTGCCAGTAGTACACAAACCGGGGAGCTGTTTTTT
TRBJ2-5 - - TRBV30 CAWSRVRKETQYF TGTGCCTGGAGCCGGGTTAGAAAAGAGACCCAGTACTTC
TRBJ1-6 - - TRBV30 CAWSVSIGRNSPLHF TGTGCCTGGAGTGTTTCTATTGGGCGTAATTCACCCCTCCACTTT
TRBJ2-2 - - TRBV18 CASSPQGTGELFF TGTGCCAGCTCACCGCAGGGCACCGGGGAGCTGTTTTTT
TRBJ2-7 - - TRBV18 CASSQVRSGAYEQYF TGTGCCAGCTCACAGGTTAGGTCGGGGGCCTACGAGCAGTACTTC
TRBJ2-5 - - TRBV7-2 CASSLSRANQETQYF TGTGCCAGCAGCTTATCGCGGGCAAACCAAGAGACCCAGTACTTC
TRBJ2-3 TRBD2 - TRBV11-1 CASSYSGGHRGTQYF TGTGCCAGCAGTTATAGCGGGGGCCACCGCGGTACGCAGTATTTT
TRBJ1-1 - - TRBV7-9 CARRALPGSSTEAFF TGTGCCAGGAGGGCTCTCCCAGGGTCGAGTACTGAAGCTTTCTTT
TRBJ2-3 - - TRBV14 CASSQVGASADTQYF TGTGCCAGCAGCCAAGTCGGGGCGTCGGCAGATACGCAGTATTTT
TRBJ1-1 TRBD1 - TRBV19 CASSTGDRVNTEAFF TGTGCCAGTAGTACGGGCGACAGGGTGAACACTGAAGCTTTCTTT
TRBJ2-2 - - TRBV5-1 CASSITVTGELFF TGCGCCAGCAGCATCACTGTCACCGGGGAGCTGTTTTTT
TRBJ1-2 - - TRBV7-9 CASSRVPPVDGYTF TGTGCCAGCAGCAGGGTCCCGCCGGTGGATGGCTACACCTTC